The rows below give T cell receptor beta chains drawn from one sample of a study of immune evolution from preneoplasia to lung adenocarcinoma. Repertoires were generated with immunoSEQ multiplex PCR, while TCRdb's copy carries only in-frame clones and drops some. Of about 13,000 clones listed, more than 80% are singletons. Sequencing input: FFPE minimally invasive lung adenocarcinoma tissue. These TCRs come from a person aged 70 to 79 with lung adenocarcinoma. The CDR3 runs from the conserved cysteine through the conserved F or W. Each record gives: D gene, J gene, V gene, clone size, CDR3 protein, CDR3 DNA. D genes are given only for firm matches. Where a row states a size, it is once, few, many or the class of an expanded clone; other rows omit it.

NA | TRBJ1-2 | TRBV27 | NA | CASRYTGSGEGYTF | TGTGCCAGCAGATACACAGGGTCTGGCGAGGGCTACACCTTC
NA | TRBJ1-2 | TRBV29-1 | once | CSVSGTDALNGYTF | TGCAGCGTGTCCGGGACGGATGCCCTGAATGGCTACACCTTC
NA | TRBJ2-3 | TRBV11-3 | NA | CASSLSPPNTQYF | TGTGCCAGCAGCTTATCCCCTCCAAATACGCAGTATTTT
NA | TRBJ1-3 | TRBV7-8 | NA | CASSFDRHGNTIYF | TGTGCCAGCAGCTTCGACAGGCATGGAAACACCATATATTTT
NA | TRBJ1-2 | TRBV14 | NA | CASSQVAGNYGYTF | TGTGCCAGCAGCCAAGTGGCAGGGAACTATGGCTACACCTTC
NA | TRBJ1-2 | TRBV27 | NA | CASSPGQSRYGYTF | TGTGCCAGCAGCCCAGGTCAAAGTCGCTATGGCTACACCTTC
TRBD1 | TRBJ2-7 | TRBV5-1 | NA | CASSLAGTGLYEQYF | TGCGCCAGCAGCTTGGCAGGGACAGGCCTCTACGAGCAGTACTTC
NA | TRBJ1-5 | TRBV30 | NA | CAWSPADGGYPTSQPQHF | TGTGCCTGGAGTCCAGCCGATGGGGGATACCCTACCAGTCAGCCCCAGCATTTT
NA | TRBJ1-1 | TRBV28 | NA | CASSFLRSTEAFF | TGTGCCAGCAGTTTCTTGAGGAGCACTGAAGCTTTCTTT
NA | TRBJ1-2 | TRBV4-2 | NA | CASRLLGLKPSSYTF | TGTGCCAGCAGACTCCTGGGGCTTAAACCAAGTAGCTACACCTTC
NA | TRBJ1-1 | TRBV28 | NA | CASSRPGGTTEAFF | TGTGCCAGCAGTCGTCCCGGCGGGACCACTGAAGCTTTCTTT
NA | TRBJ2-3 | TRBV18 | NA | CASSPITDPRDTQYF | TGTGCCAGCTCACCAATAACAGACCCTCGGGATACGCAGTATTTT
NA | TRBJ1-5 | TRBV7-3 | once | CASRGGRRNQPQHF | TGTGCCAGCAGAGGGGGACGACGCAATCAGCCCCAGCATTTT
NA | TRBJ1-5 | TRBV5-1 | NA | CASRPDSYSNQPQHF | TGCGCCAGCAGACCGGACAGCTATAGCAATCAGCCCCAGCATTTT
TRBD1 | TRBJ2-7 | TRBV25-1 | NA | CASSGLVGDRGDEQYF | TGTGCCAGCAGTGGGTTGGTTGGGGACAGGGGCGACGAGCAGTACTTC
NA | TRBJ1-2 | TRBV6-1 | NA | CASSESRSVLYGYTF | TGTGCCAGCAGTGAAAGCCGCTCCGTACTCTATGGCTACACCTTC